A single sample is the source of the 32 T cell receptor beta chains below, sequenced in a study of cytomegalovirus exposure and HLA in healthy donors. PCR was performed using 60 Vbeta and 13 Jbeta primers. This table comes from immunoSEQ multiplex PCR, and its TCRdb copy is limited to in-frame clones, with some not included. The sample has over 120,000 clones; just under 85% are singletons. Source material: PBMCs. The origin of the receptors is a woman in her sixties in good health and CMV-seropositive.

This clone was seen only a few times. The chain uses TRBV28 and TRBJ1-5, with D possibly matching TRBD1 (6 bases). Per germline, CDR1 MDHEN and CDR2 SYDVKM. V dropped 5 bases and J dropped 7 bases, with 18 bases sitting between them. This CDR3 has 15 residues. The CDR3 nucleotides read TGTGCCAGCAGTCCCTCGGACAGATTTCAACAGCCCCAGCATTTT. This translates into CASSPSDRFQQPQHF. The full variable domain, its missing parts supplied by reference TRBV28 and TRBJ1-5, is DVKVTQSSRYLVKRTGEKVFLECVQDMDHENMFWYRQDPGLGLRLIYFSYDVKMKEKGDIPEGYSVSREKKERFSLILESASTNQTSMYLCASSPSDRFQQPQHFGDGTRLSIL.

V usage is TRBV5-6 and J usage is TRBJ1-1; 10 bases align to TRBD1. This CDR3 is built from 16 residues. V was clipped by 3 bases and J by 3 bases; unmatched bases: 8. Per the germline V gene, CDR1 is SGHDT and CDR2 is YYEEEE. CDR3 nucleotides: TGTGCCAGCAGCTCGACAGGGGGCTATGGGTACACTGAAGCTTTCTTT. Its protein product is CASSSTGGYGYTEAFF. Using reference TRBV5-6 and TRBJ1-1 for the parts outside the CDR3, the full variable domain is DAGVTQSPTHLIKTRGQQVTLRCSPKSGHDTVSWYQQALGQGPQFIFQYYEEEERQRGNFPDRFSGHQFPNYSSELNVNALLLGDSALYLCASSSTGGYGYTEAFFGQGTRLTVV.

CDR3 sequence reads: CSVVLGRLYQPQHF. The CDR3 DNA sequence: TGCAGCGTTGTCTTGGGGCGGCTATACCAGCCCCAGCATTTT. The chain couples TRBV29-1 to TRBJ1-5, with a weak D call TRBD1 (5 bases). Trimming cost V 4 bases and J 7 bases, with 17 bases left between them. The CDR3 totals 14 residues. Germline lookup yields CDR1 SQVTM and CDR2 ANQGSEA.

This chain links TRBV6-5 with TRBJ1-2, with D tentatively TRBD1 (6 bases). Germline CDR1 MNHEY, CDR2 SVGAGI. V lost 2 bases, J lost 8 bases, and 12 bases lay in between. The CDR3 is made up of 13 amino acids. DNA of the CDR3: TGTGCCAGCAGTTACATAGGGGGAAGGGGCTACACCTTC. This sequence encodes CASSYIGGRGYTF.

V gene TRBV4-1 combines with J gene TRBJ2-7, with D possibly being TRBD1 (6 bases). V was trimmed by 1 base and J by 2 bases, leaving 9 bases between them. CDR3 length: 14 residues. From germline, CDR1 is MGHRA and CDR2 YSYEKL. The CDR3 nucleotides read TGCGCCAGCAGCCAAGCGGGACAAACCTACGAGCAGTACTTC. This gives the protein CASSQAGQTYEQYF.

This rearrangement joins TRBV6-6 to TRBJ2-7; D unclear. This CDR3 contains 15 residues. The germline V gene encodes CDR1 MNHNY and CDR2 SVGAGI (reference sequence). Deletions cut 0 bases from V and 0 bases from J, with 9 bases between. The CDR3 DNA sequence: TGTGCCAGCAGTTACTCCGCAGGTACCTCCTACGAGCAGTACTTC. It is translated as CASSYSAGTSYEQYF.

V gene TRBV25-1 combines with J gene TRBJ1-2, with 8 bases aligning to TRBD1. The CDR3 contains 17 residues. Germline lookup yields CDR1 MGHDK and CDR2 SYGVNS. The ends lost 7 bases at V and 5 bases at J; junction bases unmatched: 18. The CDR3, as DNA: TGTGCCAGCAAAGGAGGAGCGTCAGGGGGCGAGAAGTATGGCTACACCTTC. As protein: CASKGGASGGEKYGYTF.

The rearrangement uses TRBV7-2 and TRBJ2-2; D is unresolved. The CDR3 is made up of 15 amino acids. V was cut by 1 base and J by 8 bases, with 14 bases left in between. Germline V gives CDR1 SGHTA, CDR2 FQGNSA. DNA for the CDR3: TGTGCCAGCAGCTTAGTGCCGGCCTCGGGTGGGGAGCTGTTTTTT. It yields the protein CASSLVPASGGELFF.

The chain joins TRBV19 to TRBJ1-5; TRBD1 agrees at 7 bases. This CDR3 is built from 15 residues. From germline, CDR1 is LNHDA and CDR2 SQIVND (reference sequence). V was pared by 2 bases and J by 6 bases, with 7 bases of the junction left unmatched. The CDR3 DNA reads TGTGCCAGTAGTATATCGGCAGGGGGGCGTCAGCCCCAGCATTTT. This codes for CASSISAGGRQPQHF.

The chain is built from TRBV9 and TRBJ1-1; D possibly corresponds to TRBD1 (6 bases). The CDR3 has 15 residues. Germline assignment: CDR1 SGDLS and CDR2 YYNGEE. V gave up 3 bases and J gave up 1 base, with 13 bases separating them. CDR3 residues: CASSGLTGSNTEAFF. DNA of the CDR3: TGTGCCAGCAGCGGCCTAACAGGGTCGAACACTGAAGCTTTCTTT.

The chain couples TRBV25-1 to TRBJ2-5; 10 nucleotides agree with TRBD2. V shed 8 bases, J shed 3 bases, and the junction held 9 bases outside the gene matches. Germline values: CDR1 MGHDK, CDR2 SYGVNS. The CDR3 runs 15 residues. For the CDR3, the DNA is TGTGCCAGCGGGGCGAGCGGGAGGGAGAAAGAGACCCAGTACTTC. Amino acids: CASGASGREKETQYF.

This chain uses TRBV5-1 with TRBJ2-3; TRBD2 agrees at 9 bases. The V and J ends lost 4 bases and 5 bases, in that order; junction bases with no gene match: 11. CDR1 is SGHRS, CDR2 YFSETQ, per germline. The CDR3 extends over 16 amino acids. CDR3 residues: CASSPLAGGRVDTQYF. The CDR3 DNA reads as TGCGCCAGCAGCCCCCTGGCGGGAGGGCGTGTAGATACGCAGTATTTT. Full variable domain (missing parts from reference TRBV5-1 and TRBJ2-3): KAGVTQTPRYLIKTRGQQVTLSCSPISGHRSVSWYQQTPGQGLQFLFEYFSETQRNKGNFPGRFSGRQFSNSRSEMNVSTLELGDSALYLCASSPLAGGRVDTQYFGPGTRLTVL.

The CDR3 loop reads CASTGGRGTDTQYF. CDR3 coding DNA: TGTGCCAGCACAGGGGGCCGGGGAACAGATACGCAGTATTTT. The chain combines TRBV7-8 with TRBJ2-3; the match to TRBD1 covers 8 bases. Germline CDR1 reads SGHVS; CDR2 reads FQNEAQ. This CDR3 spans 14 amino acids. The V segment lost 7 bases and the J segment 3 bases; nucleotides outside the gene matches: 6.

This rearrangement joins TRBV5-1 to TRBJ2-1; D is undetermined. The CDR3 is made up of 12 amino acids. Germline CDR1 SGHRS, CDR2 YFSETQ. Trimming left V 5 bases short and J 8 bases short, with 11 bases between. CDR3 residues: CASRGEVDEQFF. The CDR3 DNA sequence: TGCGCCAGCAGAGGCGAGGTGGATGAGCAGTTCTTC.

The rearrangement joins TRBV5-6 to TRBJ2-3, with 9 positions matching TRBD2. This CDR3 contains 19 residues. CDR1 SGHDT and CDR2 YYEEEE come from the germline V gene. V dropped 4 bases and J dropped 1; count of bases not matched to a gene: 16. CDR3 DNA: TGTGCCAGCAGCCGATACGGTAGCGGGAGCGTTGGCGGCACAGATACGCAGTATTTT. Protein: CASSRYGSGSVGGTDTQYF.

This clone has just one count. The V and J genes are TRBV4-3 and TRBJ2-2; maybe TRBD1 (5 bases). Trimming cost V 4 bases and J 2 bases, with 14 bases left between them. Germline V gene sequence: CDR1 LGHNA, CDR2 YSLEER. The CDR3 has 16 residues. In nucleotides, the CDR3 is TGCGCCAGCAGCCCAGGCAGGGATCTTAACACCGGGGAGCTGTTTTTT. Translated, it gives CASSPGRDLNTGELFF.

CDR3 sequence: CASSPGHRTSGANVLTF. CDR3 nucleotides: TGTGCCAGCAGTCCGGGACATCGCACCTCTGGGGCCAACGTCCTGACTTTC. The chain carries TRBV27 and TRBJ2-6, with D maybe TRBD1 (6 bases). The V end was cut by 5 bases, the J end by 0 bases, with 14 bases between. Germline assignment: CDR1 MNHEY and CDR2 SMNVEV (reference sequence). CDR3 length equals 17 residues.

This clone was observed a handful of times. J is TRBJ1-1 and V is TRBV5-6; no clear D. Trimming pared 1 base from V and 1 base from J, leaving 14 bases between. Germline V CDR1 and CDR2: SGHDT, YYEEEE. The CDR3 extends over 16 amino acids. CDR3: CASSLSRRGWNTEAFF. DNA of the CDR3: TGTGCCAGCAGCTTGAGTCGGAGAGGTTGGAACACTGAAGCTTTCTTT.

The chain links TRBV27 to TRBJ2-7, with TRBD1 identical over 8 bases. The CDR3 runs to 14 residues. With 5 bases clipped from V and 6 bases from J, the junction kept 9 bases outside the gene matches. Per germline, CDR1 MNHEY and CDR2 SMNVEV (reference sequence). The CDR3 sequence is CASSPGTGKSEQYF. DNA for the CDR3: TGTGCCAGCAGTCCCGGGACAGGTAAAAGCGAGCAGTACTTC.

This CDR3 is CASSPRAATDTQYF. The CDR3 nucleotides are TGTGCCAGCTCACCACGTGCGGCCACAGATACGCAGTATTTT. The chain carries TRBV18 and TRBJ2-3; D is unresolved. This CDR3 region has 14 residues. The V gene's germline CDR1 is KGHSH and CDR2 LQKENI. Trimming cost V 1 base and J 2 bases, with 7 bases left between them.

CDR3 amino acids: CASRQSKGDSEAFF. The CDR3 DNA reads as TGTGCCAGCCGACAATCGAAGGGGGACAGTGAAGCTTTCTTT. V gene TRBV7-2 combines with J gene TRBJ1-1; 7 bases agree with TRBD1. CDR1 and CDR2 (germline): SGHTA, FQGNSA. CDR3 length: 14 amino acids. V was pared by 8 bases and J by 7 bases, with 13 bases of the junction left unmatched.

The chain couples TRBV28 to TRBJ1-3, with a tentative D call TRBD1 (5 bases). The CDR3 is 15 residues long. Trimming stripped 6 bases from V and 0 bases from J, with 12 bases between. Per germline, CDR1 MDHEN and CDR2 SYDVKM. CDR3 nucleotide sequence: TGTGCCAGCAGCTCGATTGACAGCTCTGGAAACACCATATATTTT. Amino acids: CASSSIDSSGNTIYF. The full variable domain, with the rest looked up from reference TRBV28 and TRBJ1-3, is DVKVTQSSRYLVKRTGEKVFLECVQDMDHENMFWYRQDPGLGLRLIYFSYDVKMKEKGDIPEGYSVSREKKERFSLILESASTNQTSMYLCASSSIDSSGNTIYFGEGSWLTVV.

This chain joins TRBV2 and TRBJ1-4; TRBD1 matches 9 bases. The CDR3 is 14 amino acids. Germline values: CDR1 SNHLY, CDR2 FYNNEI. Losses at the gene ends were 7 bases for V and 7 bases for J; bases not matched to a gene: 7. This CDR3 reads CASITGTGTEKLFF. CDR3 DNA: TGTGCCAGCATAACCGGGACAGGGACTGAAAAACTGTTTTTT.

J is TRBJ1-3 and V is TRBV18; 9 bases fit TRBD1. V trimming: 3 bases; J trimming: 2 bases; junction bases outside the gene matches: 2. Germline V gives CDR1 KGHSH, CDR2 LQKENI. This CDR3 spans 15 amino acids. CDR3 in DNA: TGTGCCAGCTCACCCGGGACAGGGCCTGGAAACACCATATATTTT. Amino acid sequence: CASSPGTGPGNTIYF.

This clone appeared once. The chain recombines TRBV5-1 with TRBJ2-5; possibly TRBD2 for D (6 bases). V was clipped by 2 bases and J by 7 bases, with 18 bases between them. This CDR3 comprises 15 residues. The germline V gene encodes CDR1 SGHRS and CDR2 YFSETQ. The CDR3 nucleotides are TGCGCCAGCAGCTTAAGACTAGACCCTGGAGGGACCCAGTACTTC. Translating it yields CASSLRLDPGGTQYF.

The chain carries TRBV27 and TRBJ2-1; 7 nucleotides match TRBD2. The CDR3 consists of 17 residues. Germline loops: CDR1 MNHEY, CDR2 SMNVEV (reference sequence). Trimming removed 5 bases from V and 0 bases from J; junction bases left unmatched: 10. The CDR3 protein is CASSPLGSGRSYNEQFF. The CDR3 region has the DNA TGTGCCAGCAGTCCTCTTGGTAGCGGGCGCTCCTACAATGAGCAGTTCTTC.

This clone has only a few counts. The chain combines TRBV28 with TRBJ2-3, with a weak D call TRBD2 (5 bases). Between the trimmed V and J ends, which lost 7 bases and 5 bases, there was a span of 13 bases. The CDR3 covers 13 residues. Germline lookup yields CDR1 MDHEN and CDR2 SYDVKM. The CDR3 sequence: CASTRDGVDTQYF. In nucleotides, the CDR3 is TGTGCCAGCACCCGAGACGGGGTAGATACGCAGTATTTT.

A remark on this clone: The identical CDR3 is also encoded by other nucleotide sequences in the sample. The gene calls are TRBV30 and TRBJ1-5; D unresolved. The germline gives CDR1 GTSNPN, CDR2 SVGIG (reference sequence). Trimming took 0 bases from V and 5 from J, leaving 11 bases between them. This CDR3 spans 14 amino acids. The chain's CDR3 is CAWSVGTGDQPQHF. CDR3 in DNA: TGTGCCTGGAGTGTGGGTACCGGGGATCAGCCCCAGCATTTT.

V is TRBV15 and J is TRBJ2-7; TRBD2 might be the D (6 bases). The CDR3 has 17 amino acids. Germline V gene lookup returns CDR1 LNHNV and CDR2 YYDKDF (reference sequence). Trimming stripped 1 base from V and 3 bases from J, with 19 bases between. CDR3 amino acids: CATSRAPPGETDYEQYF. The CDR3 coding sequence is TGTGCCACCAGCAGAGCTCCCCCGGGGGAGACGGACTACGAGCAGTACTTC.

This clone came up once. The CDR3 nucleotides read TGTGCCAGCAGTAATTCGGGATCAGGAATATTCGTGGAGACCCAGTACTTC. Its protein product is CASSNSGSGIFVETQYF. The chain recombines TRBV28 with TRBJ2-5, with D tentatively TRBD2 (5 bases). This CDR3 is 17 amino acids long. CDR1 MDHEN and CDR2 SYDVKM come from the germline V gene. With 5 bases removed from V and 5 bases from J, the gap between germline ends came to 24 bases.

The chain couples TRBV7-3 to TRBJ2-1; 7 bases match TRBD1. Trimming at V came to 5 bases and at J to 8 bases, leaving 12 bases not matched to a gene. Germline CDR1 SGHTA, CDR2 FQGTGA. This CDR3 has 15 residues. In DNA, the CDR3 is TGTGCCAGCAGCCCCCCCGGCAGGGGGATAGATGAGCAGTTCTTC. Residues: CASSPPGRGIDEQFF.

This chain connects TRBV2 to TRBJ2-5; TRBD1 is a possible D gene (6 bases). The germline V gene encodes CDR1 SNHLY and CDR2 FYNNEI. The CDR3 totals 15 residues. Trimming took off 5 bases at V and 4 bases at J, with 17 bases between the two ends. In nucleotides, the CDR3 is TGTGCCAGCAGTCCTCCTGAGGGGGTTGGAGAGACCCAGTACTTC. This sequence encodes CASSPPEGVGETQYF.